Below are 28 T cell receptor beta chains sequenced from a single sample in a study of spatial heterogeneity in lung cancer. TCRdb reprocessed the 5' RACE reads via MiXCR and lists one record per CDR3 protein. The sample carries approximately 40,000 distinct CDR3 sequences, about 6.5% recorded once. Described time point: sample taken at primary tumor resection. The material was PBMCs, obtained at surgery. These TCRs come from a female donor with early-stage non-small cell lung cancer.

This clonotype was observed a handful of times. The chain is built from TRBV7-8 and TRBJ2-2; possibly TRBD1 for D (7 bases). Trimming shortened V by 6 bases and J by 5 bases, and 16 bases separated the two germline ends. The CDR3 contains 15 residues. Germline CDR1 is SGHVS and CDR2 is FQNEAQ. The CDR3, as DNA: TGTGCCAGCAGACCTCAGGGGGGAGTAACCGGGGAGCTGTTTTTT. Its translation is CASRPQGGVTGELFF.

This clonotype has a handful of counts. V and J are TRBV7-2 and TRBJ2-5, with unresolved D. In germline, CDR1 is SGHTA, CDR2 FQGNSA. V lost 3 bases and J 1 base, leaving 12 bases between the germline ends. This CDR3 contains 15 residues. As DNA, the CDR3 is TGTGCCAGCAGCTTTGTAGGGATAGCCCAAGAGACCCAGTACTTC. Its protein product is CASSFVGIAQETQYF.

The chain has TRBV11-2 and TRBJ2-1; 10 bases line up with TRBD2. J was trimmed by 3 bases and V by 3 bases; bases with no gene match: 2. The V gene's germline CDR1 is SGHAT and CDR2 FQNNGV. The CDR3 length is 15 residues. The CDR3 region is CASSFGLADYNEQFF. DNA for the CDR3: TGTGCCAGCAGCTTCGGACTAGCGGACTACAATGAGCAGTTCTTC.

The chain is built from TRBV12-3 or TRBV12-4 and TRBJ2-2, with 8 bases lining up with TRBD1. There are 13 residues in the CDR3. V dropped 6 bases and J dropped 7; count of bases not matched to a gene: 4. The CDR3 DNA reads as TGTGCCAGCAGCTCGGGACAGGACGGGGAGCTGTTTTTT. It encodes CASSSGQDGELFF.

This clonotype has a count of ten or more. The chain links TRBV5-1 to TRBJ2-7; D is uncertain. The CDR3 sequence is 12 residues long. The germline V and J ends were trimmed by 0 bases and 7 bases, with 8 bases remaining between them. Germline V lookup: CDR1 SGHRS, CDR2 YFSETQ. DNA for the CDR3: TGCGCCAGCAGCTTGGGATTGCGGGAGCAGTACTTC. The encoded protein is CASSLGLREQYF. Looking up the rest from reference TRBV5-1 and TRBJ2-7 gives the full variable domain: KAGVTQTPRYLIKTRGQQVTLSCSPISGHRSVSWYQQTPGQGLQFLFEYFSETQRNKGNFPGRFSGRQFSNSRSEMNVSTLELGDSALYLCASSLGLREQYFGPGTRLTVT.

The CDR3 region has the DNA TGTGCCAGCAGCTCCGACAGGGGAGCGAAAAACATTCAGTACTTC. This encodes CASSSDRGAKNIQYF. The chain recombines TRBV7-2 with TRBJ2-4, with TRBD1 matching over 8 bases. The germline CDR1 and CDR2 sequences are SGHTA and FQGNSA. The CDR3 contains 15 residues. V trimming: 4 bases; J trimming: 4 bases; junction bases outside the gene matches: 6. Variable domain in full (rest from reference TRBV7-2 and TRBJ2-4): GAGVSQSPSNKVTEKGKDVELRCDPISGHTALYWYRQSLGQGLEFLIYFQGNSAPDKSGLPSDRFSAERTGGSVSTLTIQRTQQEDSAVYLCASSSDRGAKNIQYFGAGTRLSVL.

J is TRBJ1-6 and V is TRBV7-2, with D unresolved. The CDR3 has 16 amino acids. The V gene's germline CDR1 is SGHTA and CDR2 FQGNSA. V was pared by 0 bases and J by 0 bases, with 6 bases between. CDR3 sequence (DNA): TGTGCCAGCAGCTTAGCGAAGAGCTCCTATAATTCACCCCTCCACTTT. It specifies CASSLAKSSYNSPLHF. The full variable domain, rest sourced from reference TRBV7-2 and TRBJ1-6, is GAGVSQSPSNKVTEKGKDVELRCDPISGHTALYWYRQSLGQGLEFLIYFQGNSAPDKSGLPSDRFSAERTGGSVSTLTIQRTQQEDSAVYLCASSLAKSSYNSPLHFGNGTRLTVT.

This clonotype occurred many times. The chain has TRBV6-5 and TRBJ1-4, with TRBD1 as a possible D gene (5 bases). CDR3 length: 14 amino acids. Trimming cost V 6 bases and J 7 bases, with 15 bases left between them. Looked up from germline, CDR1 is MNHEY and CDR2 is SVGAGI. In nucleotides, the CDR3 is TGTGCCAGCAGGACCGGGGCCGGAGGTGAAAAACTGTTTTTT. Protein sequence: CASRTGAGGEKLFF.

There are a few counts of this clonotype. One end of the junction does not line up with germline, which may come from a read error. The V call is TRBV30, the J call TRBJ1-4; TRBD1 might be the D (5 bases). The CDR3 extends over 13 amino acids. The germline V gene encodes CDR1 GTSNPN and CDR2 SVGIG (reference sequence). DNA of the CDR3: TGTGCCTGGAGTGGGGGCCGGATGGAAAAGCTGTTTTTT. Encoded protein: CAWSGGRMEKLFF.

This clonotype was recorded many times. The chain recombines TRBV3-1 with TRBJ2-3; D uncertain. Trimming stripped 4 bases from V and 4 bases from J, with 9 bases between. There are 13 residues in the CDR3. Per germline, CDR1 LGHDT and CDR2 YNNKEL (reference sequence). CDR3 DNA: TGTGCCAGCAGCCTAGACGTCCCAGATACGCAGTATTTT. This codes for CASSLDVPDTQYF.

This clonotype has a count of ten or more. CDR3 in amino acids: CAWSLSGGNPNSPLHF. DNA of the CDR3: TGTGCCTGGAGCCTTTCAGGGGGCAATCCTAATTCACCCCTCCACTTT. The genes are TRBV30 and TRBJ1-6; 8 nucleotides agree with TRBD1. This CDR3 has 16 amino acids. After removal of 3 bases from V and 6 bases from J, the junction contained 10 bases not matched to a gene. Germline CDR1 and CDR2: GTSNPN and SVGIG (reference sequence).

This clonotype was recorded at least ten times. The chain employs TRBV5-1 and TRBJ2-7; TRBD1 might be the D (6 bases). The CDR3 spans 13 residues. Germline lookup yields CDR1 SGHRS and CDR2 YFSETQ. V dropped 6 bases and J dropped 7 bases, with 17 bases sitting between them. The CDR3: CASTFLPGHEQYF. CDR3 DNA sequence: TGCGCCAGCACCTTTCTCCCGGGACATGAGCAGTACTTC.

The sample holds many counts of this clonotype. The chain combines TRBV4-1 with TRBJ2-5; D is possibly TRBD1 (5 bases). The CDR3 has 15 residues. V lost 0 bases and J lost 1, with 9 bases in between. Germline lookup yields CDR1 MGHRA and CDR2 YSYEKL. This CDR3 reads CASSQDKGVQETQYF. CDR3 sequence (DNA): TGCGCCAGCAGCCAAGATAAAGGGGTCCAAGAGACCCAGTACTTC.

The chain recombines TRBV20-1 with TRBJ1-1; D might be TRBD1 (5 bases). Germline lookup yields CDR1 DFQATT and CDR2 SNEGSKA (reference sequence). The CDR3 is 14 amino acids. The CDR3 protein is CSALRGRENTEAFF. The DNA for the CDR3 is TGCAGCGCCTTAAGGGGTAGGGAGAACACTGAAGCTTTCTTT.

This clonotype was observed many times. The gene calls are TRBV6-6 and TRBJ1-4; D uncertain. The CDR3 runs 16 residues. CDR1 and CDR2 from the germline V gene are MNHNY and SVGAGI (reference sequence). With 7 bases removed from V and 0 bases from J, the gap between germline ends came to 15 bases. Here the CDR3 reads CASNDRRAATNEKLFF. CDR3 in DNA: TGTGCCAGCAACGACCGGAGGGCTGCAACTAATGAAAAACTGTTTTTT.

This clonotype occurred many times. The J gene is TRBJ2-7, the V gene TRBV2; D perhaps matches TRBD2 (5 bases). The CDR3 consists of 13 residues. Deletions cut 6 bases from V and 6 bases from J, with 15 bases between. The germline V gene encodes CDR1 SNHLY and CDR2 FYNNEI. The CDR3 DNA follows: TGTGCCAGCAGCGTTGCCGAGACTACCGAGCAGTACTTC. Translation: CASSVAETTEQYF. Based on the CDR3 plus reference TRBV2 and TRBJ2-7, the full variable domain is EPEVTQTPSHQVTQMGQEVILRCVPISNHLYFYWYRQILGQKVEFLVSFYNNEISEKSEIFDDQFSVERPDGSNFTLKIRSTKLEDSAMYFCASSVAETTEQYFGPGTRLTVT.

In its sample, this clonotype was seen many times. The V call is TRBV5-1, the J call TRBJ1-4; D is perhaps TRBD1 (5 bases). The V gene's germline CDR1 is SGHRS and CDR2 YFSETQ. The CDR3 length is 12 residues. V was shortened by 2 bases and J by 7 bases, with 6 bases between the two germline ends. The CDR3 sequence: CASSFQGEKLFF. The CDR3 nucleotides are TGCGCCAGCAGCTTCCAGGGTGAAAAACTGTTTTTT.

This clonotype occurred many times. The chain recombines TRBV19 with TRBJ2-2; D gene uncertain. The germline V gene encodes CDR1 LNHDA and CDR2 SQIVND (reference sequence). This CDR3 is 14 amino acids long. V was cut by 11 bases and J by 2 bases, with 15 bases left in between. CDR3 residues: CAVHGAENTGELFF. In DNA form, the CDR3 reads TGTGCCGTTCACGGCGCGGAAAACACCGGGGAGCTGTTTTTT. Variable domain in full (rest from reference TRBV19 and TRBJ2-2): DGGITQSPKYLFRKEGQNVTLSCEQNLNHDAMYWYRQDPGQGLRLIYYSQIVNDFQKGDIAEGYSVSREKKESFPLTVTSAQKNPTAFYLCAVHGAENTGELFFGEGSRLTVL.

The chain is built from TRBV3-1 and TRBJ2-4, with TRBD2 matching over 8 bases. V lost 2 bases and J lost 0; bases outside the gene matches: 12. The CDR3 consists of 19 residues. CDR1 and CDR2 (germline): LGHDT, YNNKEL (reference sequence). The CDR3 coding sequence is TGTGCCAGCAGCCAACTGCGGAGTAGCGGGGACCTAGCCAAAAACATTCAGTACTTC. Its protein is CASSQLRSSGDLAKNIQYF.

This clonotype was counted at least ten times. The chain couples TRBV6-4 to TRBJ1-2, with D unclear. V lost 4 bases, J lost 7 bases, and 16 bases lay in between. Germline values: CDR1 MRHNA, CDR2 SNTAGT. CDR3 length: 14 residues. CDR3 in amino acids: CASSVRFNGGGYTF. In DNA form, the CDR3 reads TGTGCCAGCAGTGTTCGGTTCAACGGCGGTGGCTACACCTTC.

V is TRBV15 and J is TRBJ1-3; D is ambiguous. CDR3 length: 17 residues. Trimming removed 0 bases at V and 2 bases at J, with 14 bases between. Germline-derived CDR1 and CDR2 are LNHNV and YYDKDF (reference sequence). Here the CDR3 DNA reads TGTGCCACCAGCAGAGATCGGGCCACGGTGGCTGGAAACACCATATATTTT. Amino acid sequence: CATSRDRATVAGNTIYF.

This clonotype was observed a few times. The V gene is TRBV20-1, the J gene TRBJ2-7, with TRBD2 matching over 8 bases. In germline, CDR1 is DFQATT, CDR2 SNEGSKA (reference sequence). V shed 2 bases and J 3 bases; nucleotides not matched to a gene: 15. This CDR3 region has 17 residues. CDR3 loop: CSARPREGGRAVYEQYF. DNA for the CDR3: TGCAGTGCTAGACCCCGGGAGGGTGGCAGGGCCGTCTACGAGCAGTACTTC.

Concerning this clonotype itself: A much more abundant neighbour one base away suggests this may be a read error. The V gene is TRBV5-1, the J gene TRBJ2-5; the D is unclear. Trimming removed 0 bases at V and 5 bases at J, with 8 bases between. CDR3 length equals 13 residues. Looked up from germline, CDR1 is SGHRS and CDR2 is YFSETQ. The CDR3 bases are TGCGCCAGCAGCTTGGGTCTGTCGGAGACCCAGTACTTC. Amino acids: CASSLGLSETQYF.

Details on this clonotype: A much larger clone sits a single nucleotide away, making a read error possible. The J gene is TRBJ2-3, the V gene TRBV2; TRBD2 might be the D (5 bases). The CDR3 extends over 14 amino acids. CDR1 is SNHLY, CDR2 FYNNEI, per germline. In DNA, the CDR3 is TGTGTCAGCAATGGCGGACTTACCACAGATACGCAGTATTTT. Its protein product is CVSNGGLTTDTQYF. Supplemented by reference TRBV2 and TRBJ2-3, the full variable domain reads EPEVTQTPSHQVTQMGQEVILRCVPISNHLYFYWYRQILGQKVEFLVSFYNNEISEKSEIFDDQFSVERPDGSNFTLKIRSTKLEDSAMYFCVSNGGLTTDTQYFGPGTRLTVL.

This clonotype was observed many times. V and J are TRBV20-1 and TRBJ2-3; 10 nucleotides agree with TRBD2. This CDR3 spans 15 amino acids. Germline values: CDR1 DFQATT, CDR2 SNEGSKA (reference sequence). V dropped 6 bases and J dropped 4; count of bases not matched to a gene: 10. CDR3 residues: CSAQAGGRGADTQYF. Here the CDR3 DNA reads TGCAGTGCGCAAGCGGGGGGGCGTGGGGCAGATACGCAGTATTTT.

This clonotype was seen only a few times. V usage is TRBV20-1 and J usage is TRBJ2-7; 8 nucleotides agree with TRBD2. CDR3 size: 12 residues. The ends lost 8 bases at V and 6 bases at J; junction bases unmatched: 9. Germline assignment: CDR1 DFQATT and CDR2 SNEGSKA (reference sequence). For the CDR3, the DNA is TGCAGTCTGGCGGGGGGCGGTGGCGAGCAGTACTTC. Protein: CSLAGGGGEQYF.

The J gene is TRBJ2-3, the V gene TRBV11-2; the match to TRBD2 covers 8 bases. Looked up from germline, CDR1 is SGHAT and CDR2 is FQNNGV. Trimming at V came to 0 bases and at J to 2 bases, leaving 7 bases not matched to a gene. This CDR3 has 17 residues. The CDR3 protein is CASSLDWRGATTDTQYF. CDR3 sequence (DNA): TGTGCCAGCAGCTTAGATTGGCGGGGGGCCACCACAGATACGCAGTATTTT.

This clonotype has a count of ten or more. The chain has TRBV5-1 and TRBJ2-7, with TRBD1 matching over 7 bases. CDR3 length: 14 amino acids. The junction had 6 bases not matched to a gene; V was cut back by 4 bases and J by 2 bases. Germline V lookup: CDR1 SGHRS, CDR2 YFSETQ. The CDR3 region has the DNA TGCGCCAGCAGCCAAAGACAGGGCCCCTACGAGCAGTACTTC. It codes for CASSQRQGPYEQYF.